One and the same sample provided the 15 T cell receptor beta chains below, sequenced in a study of cytomegalovirus exposure and HLA in healthy donors. Use of 60 Vbeta and 13 Jbeta primers characterized the PCR. Assay used: immunoSEQ multiplex PCR; TCRdb lists only in-frame clones, some missing. The table records about 120,000 clones, approximately 72% of them present only once. The material sequenced was PBMCs. The origin of the receptors is a man aged 55 to 70 in good health and CMV-seropositive.

This clone was counted a few times. The chain joins TRBV7-3 to TRBJ2-5, with a tentative D call TRBD2 (7 bases). The V end was cut by 2 bases, the J end by 3 bases, with 16 bases between. Germline CDR1 SGHTA, CDR2 FQGTGA. CDR3 length: 16 amino acids. CDR3 in amino acids: CASSLSQGAGEETQYF. CDR3 sequence (DNA): TGTGCCAGCAGCTTATCACAGGGCGCGGGGGAAGAGACCCAGTACTTC.

The V gene is TRBV6-1, the J gene TRBJ2-7, with a tentative D call TRBD1 (6 bases). The CDR3 is 14 amino acids. In germline, CDR1 is MNHNS, CDR2 SASEGT. Trimming pared 0 bases from V and 4 bases from J, leaving 10 bases between. The CDR3 nucleotides are TGTGCCAGCAGTGAAGCAAACAGGGAGTACGAGCAGTACTTC. It yields the protein CASSEANREYEQYF.

In DNA form, the CDR3 reads TGTGCCAGCAGCGTAGAACTAGCGGAGATCTACGAGCAGTACTTC. This gives the protein CASSVELAEIYEQYF. The chain employs TRBV9 and TRBJ2-7; 8 bases map to TRBD2. Germline CDR1 is SGDLS and CDR2 is YYNGEE. There are 15 residues in the CDR3. V lost 0 bases and J lost 3; bases outside the gene matches: 5.

This clone was detected only a few times. J is TRBJ2-7 and V is TRBV7-6; D possibly corresponds to TRBD2 (6 bases). Germline assignment: CDR1 SGHVS and CDR2 FNYEAQ. V was clipped by 3 bases and J by 4 bases, with 16 bases between them. This CDR3 contains 15 residues. The CDR3 reads CASSFSGSGRYEQYF. CDR3 coding DNA: TGTGCCAGCAGCTTCAGTGGTTCAGGGAGGTACGAGCAGTACTTC.

The J gene is TRBJ2-1, the V gene TRBV6-6; 9 bases align to TRBD2. V gave up 5 bases and J gave up 6 bases; unmatched junction bases: 8. CDR3 size: 15 residues. The V gene's germline CDR1 is MNHNY and CDR2 SVGAGI (reference sequence). The CDR3 coding sequence is TGTGCCAGCAGTGATAGCGGGAGTGGGAGCAATGAGCAGTTCTTC. This sequence encodes CASSDSGSGSNEQFF.

The V gene is TRBV5-5, the J gene TRBJ2-7, with 7 bases that match TRBD1. The V and J ends lost 4 bases and 4 bases, in that order; junction bases with no gene match: 11. Looked up from germline, CDR1 is SGHKS and CDR2 is YYEKEE (reference sequence). CDR3 length equals 15 residues. CDR3 in amino acids: CASSPRQGVTYEQYF. The CDR3 region has the DNA TGTGCCAGCAGCCCCCGGCAGGGGGTTACGTACGAGCAGTACTTC.

The genes are TRBV30 and TRBJ1-4; weak D call: TRBD1 (6 bases). Germline loops: CDR1 GTSNPN, CDR2 SVGIG (reference sequence). This CDR3 is built from 15 residues. The ends were cut back, 3 bases at V and 0 bases at J, with 11 bases in the middle. The CDR3 bases are TGTGCCTGGAGCCGGAGACAGGCAACTAATGAAAAACTGTTTTTT. This gives the protein CAWSRRQATNEKLFF.

The chain links TRBV5-1 to TRBJ2-7, with TRBD2 identical over 15 bases. From germline, CDR1 is SGHRS and CDR2 YFSETQ. V gave up 4 bases and J gave up 5 bases; unmatched junction bases: 10. The CDR3 extends over 17 amino acids. As DNA, the CDR3 is TGCGCCAGCAGCAAGGGACTAGCGGGAGGCTTTTCCAACGAGCAGTACTTC. Its protein is CASSKGLAGGFSNEQYF.

V is TRBV9 and J is TRBJ2-7, with 8 positions matching TRBD2. The CDR3 extends over 16 amino acids. The V gene's germline CDR1 is SGDLS and CDR2 YYNGEE. Trimming took 0 bases from V and 5 from J; bases not matched to a gene: 10. The CDR3 loop reads CASSVVTGGLGDEQYF. The CDR3, as DNA: TGTGCCAGCAGCGTAGTAACGGGAGGGCTGGGGGACGAGCAGTACTTC.

The J gene is TRBJ2-5, the V gene TRBV18, with 8 bases aligning to TRBD1. The CDR3 loop spans 15 amino acids. J lost 5 bases, V lost 6 bases, and 11 bases had no gene match. Germline loops: CDR1 KGHSH, CDR2 LQKENI. CDR3 sequence: CASSLVDRVIETQYF. The CDR3 DNA follows: TGTGCCAGCTCCCTAGTGGACAGGGTAATTGAGACCCAGTACTTC.

V and J are TRBV7-3 and TRBJ2-3; 15 nucleotides align to TRBD2. CDR1 is SGHTA and CDR2 is FQGTGA in the germline V gene. V was pared by 5 bases and J by 4 bases, with 7 bases of the junction left unmatched. The CDR3 sequence is 17 residues long. CDR3 coding DNA: TGTGCCAGCAGCCCCCAGGGACTAGCGGGGGGATCAGATACGCAGTATTTT. Translating gives CASSPQGLAGGSDTQYF.

Worth noting for this clone: One end of the junction is discordant with germline, which a read error may explain. The CDR3 reads CSSSTTRTGSGEQYF. The DNA for the CDR3 is TGTTCCAGCAGCACCACCCGGACAGGCAGTGGTGAGCAGTACTTC. The chain recombines TRBV7-9 with TRBJ2-7; TRBD1 matches at 7 bases. CDR1 is SEHNR and CDR2 is FQNEAQ in the germline V gene (reference sequence). The CDR3 length is 15 residues.

This chain joins TRBV5-6 and TRBJ1-2; perhaps TRBD1 as D (5 bases). The CDR3 extends over 15 amino acids. V was trimmed by 5 bases and J by 4 bases, leaving 18 bases between them. Germline V gene data show CDR1 as SGHDT and CDR2 as YYEEEE. This CDR3 reads CASSTNLGRPYGYTF. CDR3 coding DNA: TGTGCCAGCAGTACCAATTTGGGGCGCCCCTATGGCTACACCTTC. Variable domain in full (rest from reference TRBV5-6 and TRBJ1-2): DAGVTQSPTHLIKTRGQQVTLRCSPKSGHDTVSWYQQALGQGPQFIFQYYEEEERQRGNFPDRFSGHQFPNYSSELNVNALLLGDSALYLCASSTNLGRPYGYTFGSGTRLTVV.

The gene calls are TRBV30 and TRBJ2-6; perhaps TRBD1 as D (6 bases). The CDR3 is made up of 18 amino acids. In germline, CDR1 is GTSNPN, CDR2 SVGIG (reference sequence). The ends were cut back, 3 bases at V and 1 base at J, with 19 bases in the middle. The chain's CDR3 is CAWSVRDRHISGANVLTF. DNA for the CDR3: TGTGCCTGGAGCGTCCGAGACAGGCATATTTCTGGGGCCAACGTCCTGACTTTC.

The CDR3: CASTSTGTGIYEQYF. The CDR3 nucleotides read TGTGCCAGCACTTCGACAGGGACAGGGATCTACGAGCAGTACTTC. This chain uses TRBV6-6 with TRBJ2-7, with 9 nucleotides matching TRBD1. The CDR3 is 15 residues long. V lost 7 bases, J lost 3 bases, and 10 bases stayed unmatched. Germline V gene lookup returns CDR1 MNHNY and CDR2 SVGAGI (reference sequence).